These 15 T cell receptor beta chains were all obtained from the same sample, sequenced in a study of brain metastases from non-small cell lung cancer. Profiled with immunoSEQ multiplex PCR; TCRdb holds only in-frame clones, not every one. In the table there are about 2,300 clones, about 83% of which are singletons. Sequences were obtained from primary lung tumor tissue. The receptors shown here come from a donor at least 40 years old with non-small cell lung cancer.

V and J are TRBV4-3 and TRBJ1-4, with TRBD1 as a possible D gene (5 bases). Trimming removed 1 base at V and 6 bases at J, with 21 bases between. This CDR3 has 18 residues. In germline, CDR1 is LGHNA, CDR2 YSLEER. Here the CDR3 reads CASSQVAPFWGWDEKLFF. The CDR3 nucleotides are TGCGCCAGCAGCCAAGTTGCCCCCTTTTGGGGGTGGGATGAAAAACTGTTTTTT.

The J gene is TRBJ2-2, the V gene TRBV30, with unresolved D. This CDR3 spans 12 amino acids. The germline V gene encodes CDR1 GTSNPN and CDR2 SVGIG (reference sequence). With 3 bases removed from V and 0 bases from J, the gap between germline ends came to 2 bases. The CDR3 coding sequence is TGTGCCTGGAGCACGAACACCGGGGAGCTGTTTTTT. Protein product: CAWSTNTGELFF.

The V call is TRBV7-9, the J call TRBJ1-2; 7 bases are a match to TRBD1. Germline assignment: CDR1 SEHNR and CDR2 FQNEAQ (reference sequence). The ends lost 0 bases at V and 8 bases at J; junction bases unmatched: 12. CDR3 length: 16 residues. The CDR3 DNA follows: TGTGCCAGCAGCTTAGCGGGGACAGAGCTATTGCGGGGCTACACCTTC. This codes for CASSLAGTELLRGYTF.

This clone is categorized as large. The chain carries TRBV9 and TRBJ1-3; no reliable D call. The CDR3 length is 15 residues. From germline, CDR1 is SGDLS and CDR2 YYNGEE. Trimming shortened V by 0 bases and J by 0 bases, and 7 bases separated the two germline ends. Here the CDR3 DNA reads TGTGCCAGCAGCGTAGGTTTTTCCTCTGGAAACACCATATATTTT. Amino acids: CASSVGFSSGNTIYF.

As concerns this clone: Germline and junction disagree at one end, which may indicate a read error. The rearrangement joins TRBV6-1 to TRBJ1-2; no reliable D call. Looked up from germline, CDR1 is MNHNS and CDR2 is SASEGT. This CDR3 is built from 16 residues. CDR3 DNA sequence: TGTGCCAGCAGTGAAGTTCGCAACTTCTTTAACTATAGCTACACCTTC. Its protein product is CASSEVRNFFNYSYTF.

This clone was observed a single time. Here the CDR3 reads CATSFWGLAGDTQYF. The CDR3 region has the DNA TGTGCCACCAGCTTCTGGGGACTCGCGGGGGATACGCAGTATTTT. The genes are TRBV15 and TRBJ2-3; possibly TRBD2 for D (6 bases). V lost 5 bases and J 6 bases, leaving 18 bases between the germline ends. From germline, CDR1 is LNHNV and CDR2 YYDKDF (reference sequence). The CDR3 totals 15 residues.

This chain connects TRBV7-2 to TRBJ2-6; no definite D call. Trimming removed 3 bases from V and 1 base from J, with 16 bases in between. CDR3 length equals 18 residues. Per germline, CDR1 SGHTA and CDR2 FQGNSA. The CDR3 DNA reads as TGTGCCAGCAGCTTTAGTTCAACGGCTTTTTCTGGGGCCAACGTCCTGACTTTC. This translates into CASSFSSTAFSGANVLTF. Complete variable domain (other parts from reference TRBV7-2 and TRBJ2-6): GAGVSQSPSNKVTEKGKDVELRCDPISGHTALYWYRQSLGQGLEFLIYFQGNSAPDKSGLPSDRFSAERTGGSVSTLTIQRTQQEDSAVYLCASSFSSTAFSGANVLTFGAGSRLTVL.

J is TRBJ1-1 and V is TRBV5-1; D call uncertain. From germline, CDR1 is SGHRS and CDR2 YFSETQ. The CDR3 is 13 amino acids. V lost 4 bases and J 5 bases, leaving 12 bases between the germline ends. In nucleotides, the CDR3 is TGCGCCAGCAGCATCTTAGGGAGGACTGAAGCTTTCTTT. This translates into CASSILGRTEAFF.

J is TRBJ2-7 and V is TRBV21-1; TRBD1, the table's D call, lacks a check against the DNA. TRBV21-1 is recorded as a pseudogene. The CDR3 runs 13 residues. In DNA form, the CDR3 reads TGTGCCAGCAGCAAAGGGACAGCCTACAAGCAGTACGTC. Translating gives CASSKGTAYKQYV.

V and J are TRBV6-5 and TRBJ2-2; no clear D gene. The ends were cut back, 0 bases at V and 2 bases at J, with 4 bases in the middle. Germline V gene sequence: CDR1 MNHEY, CDR2 SVGAGI. The CDR3 is made up of 14 amino acids. CDR3 sequence reads: CASSYSLNTGELFF. In DNA, the CDR3 is TGTGCCAGCAGTTACTCCCTAAACACCGGGGAGCTGTTTTTT.

In this sample, this clone turned up a few times. This rearrangement joins TRBV6-6 to TRBJ2-2; D gene unclear. Germline V lookup: CDR1 MNHNY, CDR2 SVGAGI (reference sequence). The CDR3 has 10 amino acids. Trimming cost V 9 bases and J 7 bases, with 6 bases left between them. The CDR3, as DNA: TGTGCCAGTCGAGGCGGGGAGCTGTTTTTT. This codes for CASRGGELFF.

On this clone: At one of its ends the junction is not consistent with the germline gene, which may arise from a read error. Other DNA variants within this sample encode the same CDR3. DNA of the CDR3: TGTGCCAGCAGCTTAGCGCAGACCTTCCAAGAAACCCAGTACTTC. Amino acids: CASSLAQTFQETQYF. The chain is built from TRBV7-9 and TRBJ2-5; the D is unclear. Germline lookup yields CDR1 SEHNR and CDR2 FQNEAQ (reference sequence). The CDR3 runs to 15 residues.

This clone was observed once. This sequence joins TRBV5-6 and TRBJ1-5; the D is unclear. The CDR3 is made up of 12 amino acids. Germline values: CDR1 SGHDT, CDR2 YYEEEE. The germline V and J ends were trimmed by 0 bases and 6 bases, with 4 bases remaining between them. Here the CDR3 DNA reads TGTGCCAGCAGCTTGGTGGGTCAGCCCCAGCATTTT. Translation gives CASSLVGQPQHF. Looking up the rest from reference TRBV5-6 and TRBJ1-5 gives the full variable domain: DAGVTQSPTHLIKTRGQQVTLRCSPKSGHDTVSWYQQALGQGPQFIFQYYEEEERQRGNFPDRFSGHQFPNYSSELNVNALLLGDSALYLCASSLVGQPQHFGDGTRLSIL.

A few counts support this clone. The J gene is TRBJ2-4, the V gene TRBV10-3, with D possibly being TRBD1 (5 bases). The V end lost 3 bases, the J end lost 1 base, and 13 bases lay between the germline ends. The CDR3 covers 16 residues. Per the germline V gene, CDR1 is ENHRY and CDR2 is SYGVKD. The CDR3 DNA sequence: TGTGCCATCAGTGATAGGGGCGTTTCGGCCAAAAACATTCAGTACTTC. Translating gives CAISDRGVSAKNIQYF.

The chain uses TRBV29-1 and TRBJ1-1; D is ambiguous. Germline values: CDR1 SQVTM, CDR2 ANQGSEA. Trimming stripped 7 bases from V and 6 bases from J, with 12 bases between. The CDR3 runs to 11 residues. CDR3 sequence (DNA): TGCAGCGCGCAATCCCAGGCTGAAGCTTTCTTT. Its protein product is CSAQSQAEAFF.